These T cell receptor beta chains were read from a single sample in a study of a mutant IDH1 vaccine in newly diagnosed glioma. What these receptors recognize is not known. Here immunoSEQ multiplex PCR was the method, and the copy in TCRdb shows in-frame clones only, minus some. The sample comprises 50,000 to 70,000 clones, less than 85% of which are singletons, and approximately 3.1% rests with the top ten. The input for sequencing was PBMCs, taken from a glioma patient whose treatment included an IDH1 peptide vaccine. The receptors were gathered from a woman between 18 and 29 years old with glioma. Some clones in this sample may be carry-over from other donors' samples. CDR3s leave out the opening cysteine and the closing phenylalanine or tryptophan. A D gene is named only where the DNA matches it firmly.

cdr3_length j_call d_call v_call cdr3_aa
9 TRBJ2-7 NA TRBV30 AWKGPYEQY
18 TRBJ1-2 NA TRBV14 ASSQARWRPMGARHSGYT
10 TRBJ2-7 NA TRBV18 ASSPALGEQY
11 TRBJ1-4 NA TRBV27 ASSLTGNEKLF
11 TRBJ2-1 NA TRBV6-5 ASKKLSGGEQF
14 TRBJ1-2 TRBD1 TRBV2 ASRLDRGGGSYGYT
13 TRBJ1-1 TRBD1 TRBV9 ASSPTGARSTEAF
9 TRBJ2-5 NA TRBV30 AWGYAETQY
12 TRBJ1-5 NA TRBV19 ASNGPGSNQPQH
11 TRBJ1-1 NA TRBV29-1 SAAGGRLPEAF
11 TRBJ2-7 NA TRBV5-1 ASTPLEGSEQY
11 TRBJ1-2 NA TRBV6-5 ASSYVGGEGYT
14 TRBJ2-3 TRBD1 TRBV29-1 SVTGTDTSLTDTQY
12 TRBJ1-2 TRBD1 TRBV7-2 ASSLVRGAGGYT
11 TRBJ1-2 NA TRBV11-2 ASSLGAGTGYT
17 TRBJ2-3 NA TRBV9 ASKYPSDIRIGRADTQY
9 TRBJ1-3 NA TRBV27 ASARGNTIY
12 TRBJ2-2 NA TRBV11-2 ASSFYANTGELF
13 TRBJ1-2 TRBD1 TRBV11-2 ASSERTGVPAGYT
13 TRBJ1-2 TRBD1 TRBV29-1 SVPDREMANYGYT